The clone carrying this T cell receptor beta chain was seen a handful of times. Every sorted population was more than 95% pure. This sample stems from a study of beta chain features in type 1 diabetes. The isolated RNA, all of it, was reverse transcribed, so expressed TCRB transcripts were what got sequenced. TCRdb's copy holds only in-frame clones and misses some; the assay was immunoSEQ multiplex PCR. The table shows 150,000 or so clones, with roughly a tenth occurring only once. After removal of 4 bases from V and 0 bases from J, the junction contained 2 bases not matched to a gene. Germline V CDR1 and CDR2: SGDLS, YYNGEE. This CDR3 region has 15 residues.

The chain links TRBV9 to TRBJ2-1; TRBD2 matches 9 bases. The source material was central memory CD4+ T cells from blood. The sequence was obtained from a man younger than 35 in good health. The CDR3 DNA reads TGTGCCAGCAGCAGCGGGGGGAGCTCCTACAATGAGCAGTTCTTC. Translated: CASSSGGSSYNEQFF. The whole variable domain, remainder taken from reference TRBV9 and TRBJ2-1, is DSGVTQTPKHLITATGQRVTLRCSPRSGDLSVYWYQQSLDQGLQFLIQYYNGEERAKGNILERFSAQQFPDLHSELNLSSLELGDSALYFCASSSGGSSYNEQFFGPGTRLTVL.